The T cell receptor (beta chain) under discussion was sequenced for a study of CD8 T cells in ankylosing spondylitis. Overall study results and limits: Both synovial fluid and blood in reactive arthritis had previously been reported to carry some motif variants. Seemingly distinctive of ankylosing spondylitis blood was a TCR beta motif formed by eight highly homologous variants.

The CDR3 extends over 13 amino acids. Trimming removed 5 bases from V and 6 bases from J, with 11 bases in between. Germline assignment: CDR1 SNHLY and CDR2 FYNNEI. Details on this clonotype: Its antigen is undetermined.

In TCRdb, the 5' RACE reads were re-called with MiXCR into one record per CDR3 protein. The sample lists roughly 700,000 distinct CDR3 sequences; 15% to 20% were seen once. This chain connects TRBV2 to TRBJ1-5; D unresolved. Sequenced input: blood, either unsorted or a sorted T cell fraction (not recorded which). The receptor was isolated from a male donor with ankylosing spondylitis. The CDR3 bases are TGTGCCAGCAGTTCCGCCGAGGGTCAGCCCCAGCATTTT. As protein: CASSSAEGQPQHF.